The entry that follows covers one T cell receptor (beta chain) sequence. Method: immunoSEQ multiplex PCR; TCRdb's copy keeps in-frame clones and lacks some. Among 100,000 to 150,000 clones listed, 88% were seen once. This specimen comes from a study of blood T cell repertoires in COVID-19. The wider study: T cells, B-cell-depleted T cells, or PBMCs supplied cDNA or gDNA.

V was cut by 2 bases and J by 7 bases, with 24 bases left in between. The CDR3 loop spans 17 amino acids. CDR1 and CDR2 from the germline V gene are MDHEN and SYDVKM. This chain connects TRBV28 to TRBJ2-7, with D perhaps matching TRBD2 (5 bases). This TCR came from a man aged 45-65 years with acute or convalescent COVID-19. The material sequenced was peripheral blood. The CDR3 loop is CASSLDPGISPVAEQYF. CDR3 nucleotides: TGTGCCAGCAGTTTAGACCCCGGGATATCCCCAGTCGCGGAGCAGTACTTC.